This T cell receptor beta chain originates from a study of OX40 agonist ivuxolimab in advanced cancers. Broadly, across the study: Ivuxolimab, which targeted the costimulatory receptor OX40 (CD134), was an agonistic, fully human IgG2 monoclonal antibody. Intravenous ivuxolimab was administered to patients every 2 weeks at six dose levels: 0.01, 0.1, 0.3, 1.5, 3 and 10 mg/kg. Of the roughly 54 dose-escalation patients, hepatocellular carcinoma was present in about 20, melanoma in around 15, renal cell carcinoma in 9 and head and neck cancer in 9. In the dose-escalation cohort, more than 75% of patients were male, and the mean age was approximately 60 years, with a range of about 20 to 90. Patients were allowed to have had prior anti-PD-1, anti-PD-L1 or anti-CTLA-4 therapy, and 40% to 45% of the dose-escalation patients had been treated with checkpoint inhibitors. Partial responses occurred in three dose-escalation patients: two with cutaneous melanoma and one with hepatocellular carcinoma. Peripheral TCRbeta sequencing was intended to test whether TCR sequence diversity was altered and clonal T-cell expansion was caused by ivuxolimab. The paper describes the monotherapy dose-escalation part (N of about 55 patients) of the phase I trial of ivuxolimab.

The research as a whole found: After ivuxolimab, expanded clones were on average more numerous among CD8+ T cells than among CD4+ T cells. Antigen specificity was not determined for the clonally expanded peripheral T cells. At doses of 0.1 to 3.0 mg/kg, clonal expansion of both CD4+ and CD8+ blood T cells was observed from baseline to week 6. Low levels of normalized T-cell clonal expansion were also seen in some nonresponding patients. In the 0.1-3.0 mg/kg groups, partial responders had among the lowest normalized peripheral clonal expansion, particularly in CD8+ T cells.

V is cut back by 2 bases and J by 2 bases, with 0 bases in the junction unmatched. The germline V gene gives CDR1 as MNHNS and CDR2 as SASEGT. Measured from the cysteine to the phenylalanine, the CDR3 is 15 residues long. Only CDR3 DNA is held: 45 bases, read in frame from base 1. In the case of this clone: Its antigen has not been determined. No base quality information exists; no much larger clone differs at one position.

Patients with a history of autoimmune disease or receiving systemic immunosuppression were excluded from the trial. In every dose cohort, peripheral blood was drawn for TCR sequencing at baseline, cycle 4 day 1, and cycle 7 day 1. Samples came from an open-label, multicenter, first-in-human phase I dose-escalation trial of ivuxolimab. Adults with locally advanced or metastatic melanoma, renal cell, hepatocellular, or head and neck squamous cell carcinoma were enrolled in the trial. Before TCR sequencing, CD4+ T cells and CD8+ T cells were sorted from peripheral blood as separate populations. Genomic DNA was extracted from sorted cells for sequencing of the TCRbeta CDR3 region. The immunoSEQ Assay was used for sequencing of TCRbeta CDR3 regions. TCRdb's version of the immuneACCESS table is confined to in-frame rearrangements and falls short of the full clone set. An unresolved V gene accounts for under half of the shortfall where checked; the remainder is of unknown origin. The sample includes roughly 61,000 clones, with 70% to 90% observed a single time. The ten most abundant clones make up approximately 0.33% of the sample.

This sequence was found in an adult with an advanced solid tumor such as melanoma, head and neck, liver or kidney cancer. This receptor chain uses TRBV6-1 and TRBJ2-5; TRBD2 matches 12 bases in the middle. This sample comprised CD4+ or CD8+ T cells sorted from blood, obtained in a trial of the OX40 agonist ivuxolimab. The DNA sequence is given as TGTGCCAGCAGTGAACTAGCGGGGGGGCAAGAGACCCAGTACTTC. It encodes CASSELAGGQETQYF.